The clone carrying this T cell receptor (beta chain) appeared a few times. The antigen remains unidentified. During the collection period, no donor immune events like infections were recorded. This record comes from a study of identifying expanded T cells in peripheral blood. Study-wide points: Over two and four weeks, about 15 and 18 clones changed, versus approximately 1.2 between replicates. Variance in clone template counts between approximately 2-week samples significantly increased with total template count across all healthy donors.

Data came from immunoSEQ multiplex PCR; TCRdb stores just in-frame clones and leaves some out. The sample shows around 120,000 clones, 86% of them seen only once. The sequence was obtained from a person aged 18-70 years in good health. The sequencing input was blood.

DNA of the CDR3: TGTGCCAGCAGCCCGAAACAAGCGGGGGGGCAAGAGACCCAGTACTTC. It specifies CASSPKQAGGQETQYF. The genes are TRBV7-3 and TRBJ2-5, with 10 bases lining up with TRBD2. Per germline, CDR1 SGHTA and CDR2 FQGTGA. CDR3 length: 16 amino acids. The trim removed 5 bases at V and 2 bases at J, leaving 8 bases unmatched.